This T cell receptor (beta chain) was captured by sequencing in a study of CD8 T cells in Susac syndrome. The sequenced target, TCR beta, came from blood CD8+ and CD4+ T cells. Reverse transcription of about 0.45 to 1 ug RNA was carried out with random hexamers. The amplification used immunoSEQ multiplex PCR on TCR beta CDR3; it spanned 54 Vbeta and 13 Jbeta. TCRdb reprocessed the immunoSEQ multiplex PCR reads with MiXCR, giving one entry per CDR3 protein. Of approximately 130,000 distinct CDR3 sequences listed, about 90% were seen once; the top ten hold over 0.2%. CDR3 length equals 15 residues. V was pared by 7 bases and J by 0 bases, with 16 bases between. Germline-derived CDR1 and CDR2 are SGHVS and FQNEAQ.

Sequenced material: CD8+ T cells from PBMCs. The sequence was obtained from a human donor with multiple sclerosis. This rearrangement joins TRBV7-8 to TRBJ2-7, with D unresolved. CDR3 sequence reads: CASNNPGALSYEQYF. The CDR3 region has the DNA TGTGCCAGCAACAACCCCGGAGCCCTCTCCTACGAGCAGTACTTC.